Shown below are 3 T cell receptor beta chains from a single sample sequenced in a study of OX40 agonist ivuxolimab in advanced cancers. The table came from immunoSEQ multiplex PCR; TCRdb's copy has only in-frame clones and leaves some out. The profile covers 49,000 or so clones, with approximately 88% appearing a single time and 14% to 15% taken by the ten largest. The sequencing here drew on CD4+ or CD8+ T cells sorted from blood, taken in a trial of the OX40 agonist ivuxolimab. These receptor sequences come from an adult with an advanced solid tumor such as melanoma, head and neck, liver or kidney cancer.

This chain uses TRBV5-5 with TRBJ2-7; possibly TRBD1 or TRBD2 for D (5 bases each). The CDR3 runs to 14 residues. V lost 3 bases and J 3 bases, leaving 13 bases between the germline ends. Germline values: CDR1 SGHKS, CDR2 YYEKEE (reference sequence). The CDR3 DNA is TGTGCCAGCAGCTCCCCCGGGGCAATCTACGAGCAGTACTTC. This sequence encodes CASSSPGAIYEQYF. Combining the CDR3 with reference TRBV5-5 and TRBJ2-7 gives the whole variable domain DAGVTQSPTHLIKTRGQQVTLRCSPISGHKSVSWYQQVLGQGPQFIFQYYEKEERGRGNFPDRFSARQFPNYSSELNVNALLLGDSALYLCASSSPGAIYEQYFGPGTRLTVT.

CDR3 sequence reads: CASSVVLNTEAFF. The CDR3 nucleotides read TGTGCCAGCAGTGTCGTTCTGAACACTGAAGCTTTCTTT. The chain couples TRBV6-1 to TRBJ1-1; D gene unclear. Germline loops: CDR1 MNHNS, CDR2 SASEGT. V shed 4 bases and J shed 0 bases, with 6 bases lying between them. There are 13 residues in the CDR3.

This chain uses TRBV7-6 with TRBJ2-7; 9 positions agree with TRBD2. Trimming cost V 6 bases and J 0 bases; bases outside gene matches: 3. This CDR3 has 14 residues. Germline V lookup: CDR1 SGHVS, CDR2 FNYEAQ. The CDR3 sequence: CASSVSGGSYEQYF. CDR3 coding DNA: TGTGCCAGCAGTGTTAGCGGGGGCTCCTACGAGCAGTACTTC. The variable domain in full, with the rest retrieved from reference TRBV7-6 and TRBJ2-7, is GAGVSQSPRYKVTKRGQDVALRCDPISGHVSLYWYRQALGQGPEFLTYFNYEAQQDKSGLPNDRFSAERPEGSISTLTIQRTEQRDSAMYRCASSVSGGSYEQYFGPGTRLTVT.